This TCR beta chain appears in the sequencing data of a study of human T cells and chemical hapten exposure. V was trimmed by 8 bases and J by 3 bases, leaving 14 bases between them. The CDR3 totals 13 residues. Germline CDR1 reads SGHDN; CDR2 reads FVKESK. Each CDR3 protein gets one entry after TCRdb re-called the RACE reads with MiXCR. This sample yields about 300,000 distinct CDR3 sequences, of which approximately 5% are seen a single time; around 8% belongs to the top ten. Time point: pre-sensitization, week 0. Treatment: therapeutic diphenylcyclopropenone sensitization with weekly scalp DPC. The specimen comprised whole blood, sampled in connection with sensitization to the hapten diphenylcyclopropenone (DPC). The origin of this receptor is a woman aged 18-29 years with alopecia areata. Some clones in this sample may be carry-over from other donors' samples. This chain joins TRBV14 and TRBJ2-7; D tentatively reads TRBD1 or TRBD2 (6 bases each). The CDR3 nucleotides read TGTGCCAGCGGAAGGGGGGCCGACTACGAGCAGTACTTC. It is translated as CASGRGADYEQYF.